These 13 T cell receptor beta chains originate from one sample sequenced in a study of identical twins. TCRdb analysed the 5' RACE reads with MiXCR anew, one entry per CDR3 protein. In the table there are about 280,000 distinct CDR3 sequences, about 8.1% of which are singletons. This same sample was also taken into another study, of yellow fever vaccine responses in identical twins.

The sequenced material came from memory (CD45RO+) T cells sorted from blood. These TCRs come from a young woman in good health.

This clonotype was detected a few times. The chain combines TRBV5-6 with TRBJ2-3; D might be TRBD1 (8 bases). V was pared by 4 bases and J by 1 base, with 19 bases between. The CDR3 is made up of 17 amino acids. The V gene's germline CDR1 is SGHDT and CDR2 YYEEEE. The CDR3 sequence: CASSMEQGGVGTDTQYF. The CDR3 DNA reads TGTGCCAGCAGCATGGAACAGGGGGGGGTCGGCACAGATACGCAGTATTTT. Using reference TRBV5-6 and TRBJ2-3 for the parts outside the CDR3, the full variable domain is DAGVTQSPTHLIKTRGQQVTLRCSPKSGHDTVSWYQQALGQGPQFIFQYYEEEERQRGNFPDRFSGHQFPNYSSELNVNALLLGDSALYLCASSMEQGGVGTDTQYFGPGTRLTVL.

This clonotype was detected a few times. The rearrangement links TRBV5-1 to TRBJ2-5; 9 bases fit TRBD1. CDR1 is SGHRS, CDR2 YFSETQ, per germline. The CDR3 has 15 amino acids. V lost 0 bases to trimming and J lost 3 bases; unmatched junction nucleotides: 3. The CDR3 region has the DNA TGCGCCAGCAGCTTGGTCGGGACAGGGAAAGAGACCCAGTACTTC. This sequence encodes CASSLVGTGKETQYF. Looking up the rest from reference TRBV5-1 and TRBJ2-5 gives the full variable domain: KAGVTQTPRYLIKTRGQQVTLSCSPISGHRSVSWYQQTPGQGLQFLFEYFSETQRNKGNFPGRFSGRQFSNSRSEMNVSTLELGDSALYLCASSLVGTGKETQYFGPGTRLLVL.

The V and J genes are TRBV10-3 and TRBJ2-2, with TRBD1 as a possible D gene (6 bases). V was cut by 10 bases and J by 3 bases, with 9 bases left in between. Germline-derived CDR1 and CDR2 are ENHRY and SYGVKD. This CDR3 comprises 12 residues. The chain's CDR3 is CASTGYTGELFF. The CDR3, as DNA: TGTGCCAGCACAGGGTACACCGGGGAGCTGTTTTTT.

Many counts were recorded for this clonotype. The V gene is TRBV3-1, the J gene TRBJ2-5; D is unresolved. V lost 3 bases and J lost 5, with 10 bases in between. The CDR3 has 13 amino acids. Germline V gene sequence: CDR1 LGHDT, CDR2 YNNKEL (reference sequence). The CDR3, as DNA: TGTGCCAGCAGCCAGCCTCCTGTGGAGACCCAGTACTTC. It codes for CASSQPPVETQYF.

The rearrangement joins TRBV5-6 to TRBJ2-1; TRBD1 or TRBD2 may be the D gene (5 bases each). Germline CDR1 and CDR2: SGHDT and YYEEEE. The CDR3 is made up of 17 amino acids. V lost 0 bases, J lost 12 bases, and 25 bases lay in between. The DNA of the CDR3 is TGTGCCAGCAGCTTGGCCCGTCAACGGGGACGAGAGGGGACGCAGTTCTTC. Translation gives CASSLARQRGREGTQFF.

The V gene is TRBV20-1, the J gene TRBJ2-7; 7 bases are a match to TRBD2. The J segment lost 2 bases and the V segment lost 3 bases, leaving 7 bases of the junction unmatched. The CDR3 is 14 residues long. The germline CDR1 and CDR2 sequences are DFQATT and SNEGSKA (reference sequence). CDR3 residues: CSARERDYTYEQYV. The CDR3 nucleotides are TGCAGTGCTAGGGAAAGGGACTACACCTACGAGCAGTACGTC.

This clonotype was recorded many times. The chain is built from TRBV10-1 and TRBJ2-7, with 8 nucleotides matching TRBD1. The CDR3 is 15 amino acids. CDR1 is WNHNN, CDR2 SYGVQD, per germline (reference sequence). V lost 4 bases to trimming and J lost 3 bases; unmatched junction nucleotides: 8. CDR3 in DNA: TGCGCCAGCAGTGTATCAAAGGACAGGGACTACGAGCAGTACGTC. It specifies CASSVSKDRDYEQYV.

This clonotype occurred a few times. This chain uses TRBV29-1 with TRBJ1-1; TRBD1 aligns across 9 bases. Germline CDR1 and CDR2: SQVTM and ANQGSEA. The CDR3 is 14 amino acids. The V segment lost 6 bases and the J segment 1 base; nucleotides outside the gene matches: 6. The CDR3 loop reads CSVLQGAGNTEAFF. The CDR3 nucleotides are TGCAGCGTACTACAGGGGGCGGGGAACACTGAAGCTTTCTTT.

This clonotype was recorded many times. This chain links TRBV10-3 with TRBJ2-3; D ambiguous. Germline values: CDR1 ENHRY, CDR2 SYGVKD. The CDR3 has 13 amino acids. Trimming stripped 0 bases from V and 2 bases from J, with 3 bases between. The CDR3 is CAISESHTDTQYF. The CDR3 coding sequence is TGTGCCATCAGTGAGTCGCACACAGATACGCAGTATTTT.

The table lists this clonotype with a few counts. The V and J genes are TRBV7-2 and TRBJ2-2; either TRBD1 or TRBD2 may fit D (5 bases each). The CDR3 totals 13 residues. The V gene's germline CDR1 is SGHTA and CDR2 FQGNSA. Deletions cut 5 bases from V and 5 bases from J, with 9 bases between. CDR3 in amino acids: CASSRGLTGELFF. Here the CDR3 DNA reads TGTGCCAGCAGCCGGGGCTTAACCGGGGAGCTGTTTTTT.

This clonotype was observed many times. The CDR3 nucleotides are TGCGCCAGCGAGGGGGGCCGTGGGGCCAACGTCCTGACTTTC. Translation gives CASEGGRGANVLTF. This chain joins TRBV5-1 and TRBJ2-6, with D perhaps being TRBD1 or TRBD2 (6 bases each). Germline V gene data show CDR1 as SGHRS and CDR2 as YFSETQ. CDR3 length equals 14 residues. The V gene lost 7 bases and the J gene lost 3 bases, with 11 bases spanning the gap.

V and J are TRBV15 and TRBJ2-5; D not certain. Trimming left V 4 bases short and J 0 bases short, with 15 bases between. There are 16 residues in the CDR3. From germline, CDR1 is LNHNV and CDR2 YYDKDF (reference sequence). The CDR3, as DNA: TGTGCCACCAGCACCCTCCTGGACCCGCACCAAGAGACCCAGTACTTC. The encoded protein is CATSTLLDPHQETQYF.

This clonotype came up many times. The rearrangement uses TRBV5-1 and TRBJ2-7, with D possibly TRBD1 on 6 matching bases. Germline CDR1 is SGHRS and CDR2 is YFSETQ. Trimming shortened V by 4 bases and J by 0 bases, and 14 bases separated the two germline ends. The CDR3 extends over 15 amino acids. The CDR3 region is CASSTDSSSSYEQYF. As DNA, the CDR3 is TGCGCCAGCAGCACGGACAGTTCGTCCTCCTACGAGCAGTACTTC.